Listed here are 20 T cell receptor beta chains from one sample, sequenced in a study of blood T cell repertoires in COVID-19. Sequenced by immunoSEQ multiplex PCR; TCRdb stores in-frame clones only, minus some. This sample has approximately 50,000 clones, with 84% found just once. Sequenced material: peripheral blood. The receptor set was obtained from a man between 65 and 85 years old with active COVID-19.

The chain has TRBV19 and TRBJ1-1; 9 bases are a match to TRBD1. The CDR3 consists of 17 residues. V was clipped by 0 bases and J by 1 base; unmatched bases: 6. Germline V gives CDR1 LNHDA, CDR2 SQIVND (reference sequence). CDR3 protein: CASSIDADRGENTEAFF. DNA of the CDR3: TGTGCCAGTAGTATAGATGCGGACAGGGGAGAGAACACTGAAGCTTTCTTT.

V gene TRBV5-4 combines with J gene TRBJ2-5; the match to TRBD1 covers 8 bases. Germline assignment: CDR1 SGHNT and CDR2 YYREEE (reference sequence). J was trimmed by 2 bases and V by 3 bases; bases with no gene match: 3. This CDR3 is 14 amino acids long. The CDR3 region is CASSSGQGQETQYF. The CDR3 coding sequence is TGTGCCAGCAGCTCCGGACAGGGACAAGAGACCCAGTACTTC.

This clone showed up just once. V gene TRBV7-2 combines with J gene TRBJ2-7; 10 bases are a match to TRBD2. V lost 6 bases and J lost 3; bases outside the gene matches: 5. The length of the CDR3 is 14 residues. The germline V gene has CDR1 SGHTA and CDR2 FQGNSA. The CDR3 coding sequence is TGTGCCAGCAGTTCTAGCGGGAGCCTCTACGAGCAGTACTTC. Residues: CASSSSGSLYEQYF.

This clone was seen once. This chain joins TRBV3-1 (or the pseudogene TRBV3-2) and TRBJ1-3, with D perhaps TRBD1 (5 bases). This CDR3 has 12 amino acids. Per the germline V gene, CDR1 is LGHDT and CDR2 is YNNKEL (reference sequence). Trimming took 4 bases from V and 7 from J, leaving 8 bases between them. CDR3 in DNA: TGTGCCAGCAGCCCAAAGGGGAACACCATATATTTT. As protein: CASSPKGNTIYF.

The chain couples TRBV16 to TRBJ2-7; 10 nucleotides line up with TRBD2. The CDR3 is made up of 17 amino acids. The V segment lost 0 bases and the J segment 3 bases; nucleotides outside the gene matches: 8. Germline V lookup: CDR1 KGHSY, CDR2 FQNENV. CDR3 sequence reads: CASSQSASGRLYYEQYF. The DNA for the CDR3 is TGTGCCAGCAGCCAATCGGCTAGCGGGAGACTCTACTACGAGCAGTACTTC.

The V call is TRBV4-1, the J call TRBJ2-7; 9 nucleotides agree with TRBD2. This CDR3 has 15 residues. Germline lookup yields CDR1 MGHRA and CDR2 YSYEKL. After removal of 0 bases from V and 4 bases from J, the junction contained 4 bases not matched to a gene. The DNA of the CDR3 is TGCGCCAGCAGCCAAGACTACCTAGCGGGGTACGAGCAGTACTTC. This translates into CASSQDYLAGYEQYF.

V and J are TRBV3-1 (or the pseudogene TRBV3-2) and TRBJ2-2; no reliable D call. The germline V gene encodes CDR1 LGHDT and CDR2 YNNKEL (reference sequence). V lost 5 bases to trimming and J lost 4 bases, with 8 bases between them. The CDR3 loop spans 13 amino acids. As DNA, the CDR3 is TGTGCCAGCAGCGGTGTTAGCACCGGGGAGCTGTTTTTT. Translation: CASSGVSTGELFF.

V gene TRBV28 combines with J gene TRBJ1-1; D possibly corresponds to TRBD1 (5 bases). The CDR3 is 16 residues long. V lost 6 bases to trimming and J lost 0 bases, with 17 bases between them. Germline V lookup: CDR1 MDHEN, CDR2 SYDVKM. CDR3 DNA: TGTGCCAGCAGAAACCCCAGCGGGACCGTGAACACTGAAGCTTTCTTT. This translates into CASRNPSGTVNTEAFF.

In this sample, this clone is medium-sized (0.01 to 0.1%). The chain combines TRBV5-6 with TRBJ1-2; 9 bases line up with TRBD1. Trimming at V came to 4 bases and at J to 2 bases, leaving 3 bases not matched to a gene. Germline assignment: CDR1 SGHDT and CDR2 YYEEEE. The CDR3 sequence is 14 residues long. The CDR3 bases are TGTGCCAGCAGCCCCGGGACAGGGAACTATGGCTACACCTTC. Its protein is CASSPGTGNYGYTF.

The rearrangement uses TRBV29-1 and TRBJ1-1; 8 bases map to TRBD1. V dropped 6 bases and J dropped 4; count of bases not matched to a gene: 4. Per germline, CDR1 SQVTM and CDR2 ANQGSEA. The CDR3 is 12 amino acids. This CDR3 is CSVLTGATEAFF. The CDR3 DNA sequence: TGCAGCGTACTGACAGGGGCCACTGAAGCTTTCTTT.

This chain uses TRBV25-1 with TRBJ1-5; D call uncertain. Germline V gene data show CDR1 as MGHDK and CDR2 as SYGVNS. The length of the CDR3 is 12 residues. The ends were cut back, 6 bases at V and 2 bases at J, with 5 bases in the middle. The CDR3 reads CASRAGNQPQHF. CDR3 nucleotides: TGTGCCAGCAGGGCAGGCAATCAGCCCCAGCATTTT. Complete variable domain (other parts from reference TRBV25-1 and TRBJ1-5): EADIYQTPRYLVIGTGKKITLECSQTMGHDKMYWYQQDPGMELHLIHYSYGVNSTEKGDLSSESTVSRIRTEHFPLTLESARPSHTSQYLCASRAGNQPQHFGDGTRLSIL.

V is TRBV4-1 and J is TRBJ2-5; D is unclear. V was cut by 0 bases and J by 4 bases, with 21 bases left in between. Germline V CDR1 and CDR2: MGHRA, YSYEKL. The CDR3 loop spans 18 amino acids. The CDR3 loop is CASSQDSPAGTIGETQYF. As DNA, the CDR3 is TGCGCCAGCAGCCAAGACTCTCCGGCAGGTACGATTGGAGAGACCCAGTACTTC.

This clone was seen a few times. The chain links TRBV7-9 to TRBJ1-6; the D gene is possibly TRBD1 (6 bases). Trimming cost V 4 bases and J 7 bases, with 14 bases left between them. The CDR3 consists of 15 residues. The germline CDR1 and CDR2 sequences are SEHNR and FQNEAQ (reference sequence). CDR3 in amino acids: CASSSGAVVNSPLHF. CDR3 coding DNA: TGTGCCAGCAGCTCAGGGGCTGTGGTGAATTCACCCCTCCACTTT.

Only one count was recorded for this clone. The chain links TRBV2 to TRBJ2-2; no clear D gene. Between the trimmed V and J ends, which lost 0 bases and 5 bases, there was a span of 4 bases. Germline V gene lookup returns CDR1 SNHLY and CDR2 FYNNEI. The CDR3 totals 13 residues. The CDR3 loop reads CASSEARTGELFF. The CDR3, as DNA: TGTGCCAGCAGTGAAGCGCGAACCGGGGAGCTGTTTTTT.

This clone was seen a few times. The chain uses TRBV10-3 and TRBJ2-7; 10 positions agree with TRBD2. The V segment lost 3 bases and the J segment 6 bases; nucleotides outside the gene matches: 11. The CDR3 is made up of 16 amino acids. Germline values: CDR1 ENHRY, CDR2 SYGVKD. The CDR3: CAISDKREGLRGEQYF. The DNA for the CDR3 is TGTGCCATCAGTGATAAGCGGGAGGGCCTTAGGGGCGAGCAGTACTTC.

The gene calls are TRBV15 and TRBJ2-7; D possibly corresponds to TRBD2 (5 bases). This CDR3 contains 15 residues. Germline lookup yields CDR1 LNHNV and CDR2 YYDKDF (reference sequence). Trimming took 0 bases from V and 0 from J, leaving 9 bases between them. The CDR3 loop reads CATSRDVTSSYEQYF. In nucleotides, the CDR3 is TGTGCCACCAGCAGAGATGTCACTAGCTCCTACGAGCAGTACTTC.

V usage is TRBV2 and J usage is TRBJ2-7, with D possibly being TRBD2 (5 bases). The CDR3 is 13 amino acids. Germline V gives CDR1 SNHLY, CDR2 FYNNEI. Trimming took off 2 bases at V and 2 bases at J, with 7 bases between the two ends. CDR3 residues: CASSERGTYEQYF. CDR3 nucleotide sequence: TGTGCCAGCAGTGAAAGAGGGACCTACGAGCAGTACTTC.

The chain joins TRBV2 to TRBJ2-3, with 11 bases matching TRBD1. The CDR3 spans 15 residues. The germline gives CDR1 SNHLY, CDR2 FYNNEI. Trimming cost V 4 bases and J 4 bases; bases outside gene matches: 4. As DNA, the CDR3 is TGTGCCAGCAGTGGTTGGGGACAGGGGGCAGATACGCAGTATTTT. Translating it yields CASSGWGQGADTQYF.

The V and J genes are TRBV2 and TRBJ2-5, with 9 bases lining up with TRBD1. The V gene end was trimmed by 5 bases and the J gene end by 4 bases; junction bases not matched to a gene: 2. CDR1 and CDR2 (germline): SNHLY, FYNNEI. The CDR3 has 13 amino acids. The CDR3 region is CASSRGQGETQYF. The CDR3 nucleotides are TGTGCCAGCAGTAGGGGACAGGGAGAGACCCAGTACTTC.

V is TRBV18 and J is TRBJ2-7, with TRBD1 identical over 9 bases. From germline, CDR1 is KGHSH and CDR2 LQKENI. V dropped 6 bases and J dropped 2; count of bases not matched to a gene: 5. This CDR3 has 14 residues. The CDR3: CASSPRQGAYEQYF. The CDR3 bases are TGTGCCAGCTCCCCCCGACAGGGGGCCTACGAGCAGTACTTC.